Sequencing of this TCR beta chain was carried out in a study of shared clonotypes between healthy human individuals. Per the original methods: Filtering differed since immunoSEQ provided only junctions, with no quality scores. Some clones are missing from TCRdb's copy, which holds only in-frame ones; the method was immunoSEQ multiplex PCR. The DNA was the basis for D and trimming; V, J and clone size are from that table. The repertoire holds about 680,000 clones, with approximately 90% as singletons. This CDR3 spans 12 amino acids. Per germline, CDR1 SEHNR and CDR2 FQNEAQ (reference sequence). V lost 7 bases, J lost 5 bases, and 11 bases lay in between. Study outcomes and limitations: For sorted subsets, rarefaction showed incomplete sequencing despite large depth.

Cells designated naive CD8 were CD45RO-negative and were positively selected for CCR7, with terminally differentiated effector memory CD45RA+ cells excluded. As to this clone: Its antigen is unidentified.

Material for sequencing was naive CD8+ T cells sorted from blood. The V gene is TRBV7-9, the J gene TRBJ1-1; D is uncertain. This TCR derives from a man aged 25-40 years in good health. Written as DNA, the CDR3 is TGTGCCAGCACCCTCCGGGGAACTGAAGCTTTCTTT. It is translated as CASTLRGTEAFF.